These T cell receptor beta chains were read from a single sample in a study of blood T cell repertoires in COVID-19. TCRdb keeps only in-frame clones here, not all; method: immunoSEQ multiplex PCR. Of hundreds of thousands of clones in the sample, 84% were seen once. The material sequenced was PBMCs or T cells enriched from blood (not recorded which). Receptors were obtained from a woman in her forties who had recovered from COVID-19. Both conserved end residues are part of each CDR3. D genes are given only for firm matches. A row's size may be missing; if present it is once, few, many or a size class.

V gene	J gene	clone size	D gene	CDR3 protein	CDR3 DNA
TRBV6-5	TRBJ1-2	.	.	CASSYGTLNYGYTF	TGTGCCAGCAGTTACGGGACACTCAACTATGGCTACACCTTC
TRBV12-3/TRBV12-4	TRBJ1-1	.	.	CAEGRGTEAFF	TGTGCCGAAGGCCGGGGCACTGAAGCTTTCTTT
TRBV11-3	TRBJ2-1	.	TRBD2	CASSRRTSGSAYNEQFF	TGTGCCAGCAGCCGACGGACTAGCGGGAGCGCCTACAATGAGCAGTTCTTC
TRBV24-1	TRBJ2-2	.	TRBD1	CATSDPLRDREGELFF	TGTGCCACCAGTGACCCCCTAAGGGACAGGGAAGGGGAGCTGTTTTTT
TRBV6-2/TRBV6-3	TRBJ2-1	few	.	CASSYAAISYNEQFF	TGTGCCAGCAGTTACGCGGCGATTTCCTACAATGAGCAGTTCTTC
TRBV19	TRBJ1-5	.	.	CATAEVGNQPQHF	TGTGCCACCGCGGAGGTTGGCAATCAGCCCCAGCATTTT
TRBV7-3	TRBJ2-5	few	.	CASSATGPKETQYF	TGTGCCAGCAGCGCTACAGGACCCAAAGAGACCCAGTACTTC
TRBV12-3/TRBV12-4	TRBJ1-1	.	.	CASRVDMNTEAFF	TGTGCCAGCAGGGTAGACATGAACACTGAAGCTTTCTTT
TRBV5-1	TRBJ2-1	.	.	CASSFPRFGNEQFF	TGCGCCAGCAGCTTCCCCAGGTTCGGAAATGAGCAGTTCTTC
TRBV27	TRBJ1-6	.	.	CASSLYGQPHNNSPLHF	TGTGCCAGCAGTTTATATGGACAGCCCCACAATAATTCACCCCTCCACTTT
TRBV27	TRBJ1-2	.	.	CASSLGSGLGGYTF	TGTGCCAGCAGTTTAGGATCGGGACTGGGGGGCTACACCTTC
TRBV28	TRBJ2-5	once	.	CASSPPGGRAETQYF	TGTGCCAGCAGTCCGCCAGGAGGTAGGGCAGAGACCCAGTACTTC
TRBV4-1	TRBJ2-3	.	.	CASSQGIQGNTQYF	TGCGCCAGCAGCCAAGGAATTCAGGGGAATACGCAGTATTTT
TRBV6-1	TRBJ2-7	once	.	CASSELLETPYEQYF	TGTGCCAGCAGTGAATTACTAGAAACCCCCTACGAGCAGTACTTC
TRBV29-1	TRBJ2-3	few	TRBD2	CSVAGLAGGPVLPDTQYF	TGCAGCGTTGCAGGCCTAGCGGGAGGGCCGGTCCTTCCAGATACGCAGTATTTT
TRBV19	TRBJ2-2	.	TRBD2	CASSIKAGGLDTGELFF	TGTGCCAGTAGTATTAAGGCGGGAGGGCTTGACACCGGGGAGCTGTTTTTT
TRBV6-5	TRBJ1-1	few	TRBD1	CASTDREWTEAFF	TGTGCCAGTACCGACAGGGAATGGACTGAAGCTTTCTTT
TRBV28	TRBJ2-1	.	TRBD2	CASSPQSSGNHHEQFF	TGTGCCAGCAGTCCCCAGTCTAGCGGGAATCATCATGAGCAGTTCTTC
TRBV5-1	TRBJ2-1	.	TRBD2	CASSRGLTYNEQFF	TGCGCCAGCAGCCGGGGACTAACCTACAATGAGCAGTTCTTC
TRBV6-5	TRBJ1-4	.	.	CASSSWEGEKLFF	TGTGCCAGCAGTAGCTGGGAGGGGGAAAAACTGTTTTTT
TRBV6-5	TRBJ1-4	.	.	CASSYSQMTNEKLFF	TGTGCCAGCAGTTACTCGCAGATGACTAATGAAAAACTGTTTTTT
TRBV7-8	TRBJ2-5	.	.	CASSLAGTRGETQYF	TGTGCCAGCAGCTTAGCGGGCACCCGAGGGGAGACCCAGTACTTC
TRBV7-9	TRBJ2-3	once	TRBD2	CASRSGAGKTDTQYF	TGTGCCAGCAGATCCGGAGCGGGGAAGACAGATACGCAGTATTTT
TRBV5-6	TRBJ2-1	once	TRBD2	CASSTYGTSGYNEQFF	TGTGCCAGCAGCACCTACGGGACTAGCGGCTACAATGAGCAGTTCTTC
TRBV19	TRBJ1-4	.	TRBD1	CASSMGTEGSEKLFF	TGTGCCAGTAGTATGGGGACAGAGGGGAGTGAAAAACTGTTTTTT
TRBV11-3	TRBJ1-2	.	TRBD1	CASSRGPKQGGYGYTF	TGTGCCAGCAGCCGAGGCCCTAAACAGGGGGGCTATGGCTACACCTTC
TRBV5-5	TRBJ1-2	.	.	CASSFVAGGYTF	TGTGCCAGCAGCTTTGTGGCGGGAGGCTACACCTTC
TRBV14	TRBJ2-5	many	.	CASSLGSFQETQYF	TGTGCCAGCAGCCTCGGGAGTTTCCAAGAGACCCAGTACTTC
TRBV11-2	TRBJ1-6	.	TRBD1	CASRQGSGTPLHF	TGTGCCAGCAGACAGGGGTCGGGGACACCCCTCCACTTT
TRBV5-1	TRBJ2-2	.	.	CASSSSQGGELFF	TGCGCCAGCAGCTCCTCCCAGGGCGGGGAGCTGTTTTTT
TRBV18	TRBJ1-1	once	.	CASSLQVNTEAFF	TGTGCCAGCTCACTCCAGGTGAACACTGAAGCTTTCTTT
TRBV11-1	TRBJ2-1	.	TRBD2	CASSNPGGINEQFF	TGTGCCAGCAGCAACCCGGGGGGGATCAATGAGCAGTTCTTC
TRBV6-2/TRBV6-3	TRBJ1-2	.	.	CASSYSDSYGYTF	TGTGCCAGCAGTTACTCGGACAGCTATGGCTACACCTTC
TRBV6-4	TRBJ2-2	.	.	CASSVGDTGELFF	TGTGCCAGCAGTGTAGGGGACACCGGGGAGCTGTTTTTT
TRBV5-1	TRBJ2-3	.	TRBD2	CASSLGLAVSTDTQYF	TGCGCCAGCAGCTTAGGACTAGCGGTTAGCACAGATACGCAGTATTTT
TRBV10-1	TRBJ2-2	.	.	CASSPGQTTGELFF	TGCGCCAGCAGTCCCGGACAGACAACCGGGGAGCTGTTTTTT
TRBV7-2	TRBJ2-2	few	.	CASSLWGGRNTGELFF	TGTGCCAGCAGCTTATGGGGCGGACGGAACACCGGGGAGCTGTTTTTT
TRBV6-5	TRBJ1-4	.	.	CASSYARVEKLFF	TGTGCCAGCAGTTACGCCCGGGTTGAAAAACTGTTTTTT
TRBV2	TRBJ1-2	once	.	CASTYPSNFGMIKEYTF	TGTGCCAGCACATACCCTTCCAACTTCGGGATGATCAAGGAATACACCTTC